Below, 8 T cell receptor beta chains from the same sample are listed, as sequenced in a study of shared clonotypes between healthy human individuals. Assay used: immunoSEQ multiplex PCR; TCRdb lists only in-frame clones, some missing. Altogether about 1 million clones are present, about 75% being singletons, with the ten largest covering roughly 1.4%. Sequencing was carried out using memory CD4+ T cells sorted from blood. Subset reported: CD45RA-negative fraction. The receptors were gathered from a man aged 18 to 30 in good health.

The gene calls are TRBV6-6 and TRBJ2-7; weak D call: TRBD2 (5 bases). Germline V lookup: CDR1 MNHNY, CDR2 SVGAGI (reference sequence). This CDR3 has 15 amino acids. V gave up 6 bases and J gave up 3 bases, with 18 bases separating them. The CDR3 is CASSRSRGSGYEQYF. DNA of the CDR3: TGTGCCAGCAGCCGCAGCCGGGGATCCGGCTACGAGCAGTACTTC.

The rearrangement uses TRBV10-1 and TRBJ2-3; 7 nucleotides agree with TRBD2. Per germline, CDR1 WNHNN and CDR2 SYGVQD (reference sequence). The CDR3 extends over 18 amino acids. Germline trimming cut 0 bases from V and 1 base from J; bases unmatched to any gene: 10. The CDR3 protein is CASSESIGGGGGTDTQYF. In DNA form, the CDR3 reads TGCGCCAGCAGTGAGTCGATTGGAGGCGGGGGAGGCACAGATACGCAGTATTTT.

CDR3 residues: CASSALGRGLPDTQYF. DNA of the CDR3: TGTGCCAGCAGTGCCCTGGGGCGGGGTCTCCCAGATACGCAGTATTTT. The chain is built from TRBV27 and TRBJ2-3; D is perhaps TRBD2 (6 bases). V was trimmed by 5 bases and J by 4 bases, leaving 19 bases between them. The CDR3 sequence is 16 residues long. CDR1 MNHEY and CDR2 SMNVEV come from the germline V gene (reference sequence).

Regarding this clone: This specimen includes other DNA sequences encoding the same CDR3. The chain employs TRBV5-1 and TRBJ2-1; the match to TRBD2 covers 10 bases. This CDR3 is built from 16 residues. Germline CDR1 reads SGHRS; CDR2 reads YFSETQ. Trimming at V came to 2 bases and at J to 4 bases, leaving 6 bases not matched to a gene. CDR3 nucleotides: TGCGCCAGCAGCTTAGTAGCGGGGGGCCAATACAATGAGCAGTTCTTC. Its translation: CASSLVAGGQYNEQFF.

The rearrangement uses TRBV7-2 and TRBJ2-5; no clear D. Deletions cut 8 bases from V and 6 bases from J, with 16 bases between. Germline values: CDR1 SGHTA, CDR2 FQGNSA. There are 13 residues in the CDR3. As DNA, the CDR3 is TGTGCCAGCGCTAAAGAGAGGCTACAGACCCAGTACTTC. This gives the protein CASAKERLQTQYF.

The chain combines TRBV7-3 with TRBJ1-6; D is perhaps TRBD1 (5 bases). Germline V gene lookup returns CDR1 SGHTA and CDR2 FQGTGA. Trimming took 2 bases from V and 12 from J, leaving 14 bases between them. The CDR3 is 14 residues long. In nucleotides, the CDR3 is TGTGCCAGCAGCTTAGATGGTGAGGGGTTACCCCTCCACTTT. Protein: CASSLDGEGLPLHF. Full variable domain (missing parts from reference TRBV7-3 and TRBJ1-6): GAGVSQTPSNKVTEKGKYVELRCDPISGHTALYWYRQSLGQGPEFLIYFQGTGAADDSGLPNDRFFAVRPEGSVSTLKIQRTERGDSAVYLCASSLDGEGLPLHFGNGTRLTVT.

The chain joins TRBV5-8 to TRBJ1-1, with D possibly being TRBD1 (6 bases). The CDR3 is 16 residues long. Deletions cut 4 bases from V and 0 bases from J, with 16 bases between. Germline assignment: CDR1 SGHTS and CDR2 YDEGEE. In DNA, the CDR3 is TGTGCCAGCAGCCTGGAGGGGGGCTTGATGAACACTGAAGCTTTCTTT. Its protein is CASSLEGGLMNTEAFF.

This clone appeared a few times. This chain uses TRBV9 with TRBJ1-1; the D is unclear. Trimming pared 4 bases from V and 5 bases from J, leaving 9 bases between. This CDR3 is 12 amino acids long. Germline loops: CDR1 SGDLS, CDR2 YYNGEE. The CDR3 region has the DNA TGTGCCAGCAGCCCCCAAGTAACTGAAGCTTTCTTT. The encoded protein is CASSPQVTEAFF.